Detailed here is one T cell receptor beta chain. The antigen remains unidentified. Per the original methods: Built for papillary thyroid cancer, a distant-metastasis classifier drew on CDR3 differences across clinicopathological groups. TCRdb re-called clones from the PCR reads using MiXCR. TCRdb's processing, not the authors' own work, is the source of the V and J calls. The data hold fewer than 25,000 clones, with roughly a fifth observed a single time. These data come from a study of metastatic and nonmetastatic thyroid tumors. At the level of the study: Repertoire comparison spanned blood and tumor or nodule tissue of malignant and benign thyroid patients.

All patients reached thyroid surgery having received no treatment beforehand. CDR1 is MRHNA, CDR2 SNTAGT, per germline. The CDR3 consists of 14 residues. V was pared by 6 bases and J by 0 bases, with 8 bases between. Findings and caveats of the study: Benign nodules were reported to have significantly lower TCR beta diversity than malignant thyroid tumors, in blood and tumor.

This chain links TRBV6-4 with TRBJ2-2; D is possibly TRBD2 (5 bases). The sequence was obtained from a female donor with papillary thyroid cancer or a benign thyroid nodule (not recorded which). Some clones in this sample may be carry-over from other donors' samples. The sample comprised blood. CDR3 coding DNA: TGTGCCAGCAGGGAGGTCGCGAACACCGGGGAGCTGTTTTTT. Amino acids: CASREVANTGELFF.